This T cell receptor beta chain was sequenced during a study of shared clonotypes between healthy human individuals. Study context: CD4 naive cells filled three plates per donor, CD4 memory three, CD8 naive two and CD8 memory one. General study points: An expected dependence of interdonor clonotype sharing on sequencing depth was noted.

About this clone: Its antigen is still unknown.

The germline CDR1 and CDR2 sequences are SGHVS and FNYEAQ. The CDR3 is made up of 14 amino acids. V lost 5 bases, J lost 4 bases, and 15 bases lay in between. Replicate PCRs from sorted subsets contained roughly 190 ng DNA, which is around 30,000 T cell genomes. The table came from immunoSEQ multiplex PCR; TCRdb's copy has only in-frame clones and leaves some out. Of millions of clones in the sample, 95% were seen once. Participating donors were healthy, HIV-negative adults free of recent acute infections or vaccinations. The receptor's source is a man in his late teens or twenties in good health. The sample comprised naive CD4+ T cells sorted from blood. Subset described: CD45RA+ positively selected. The V gene is TRBV7-6, the J gene TRBJ2-7, with D possibly TRBD1 on 6 matching bases. CDR3 coding DNA: TGTGCCAGCAGCAAACAGGACAGCGGATACGAGCAGTACTTC. Translating gives CASSKQDSGYEQYF.